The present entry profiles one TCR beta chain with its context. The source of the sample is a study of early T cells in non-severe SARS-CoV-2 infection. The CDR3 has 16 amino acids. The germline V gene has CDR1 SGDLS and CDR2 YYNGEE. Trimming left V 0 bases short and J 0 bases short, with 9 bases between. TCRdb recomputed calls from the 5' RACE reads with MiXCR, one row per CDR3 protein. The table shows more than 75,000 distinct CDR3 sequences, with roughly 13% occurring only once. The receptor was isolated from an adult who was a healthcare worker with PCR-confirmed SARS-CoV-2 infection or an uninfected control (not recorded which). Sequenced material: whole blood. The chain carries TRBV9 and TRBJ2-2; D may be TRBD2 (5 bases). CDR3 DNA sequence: TGTGCCAGCAGCGTAGGAGGGAGCGCGAACACCGGGGAGCTGTTTTTT. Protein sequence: CASSVGGSANTGELFF.